These T cell receptor beta chains were read from a single sample in a study of cytomegalovirus exposure and HLA in healthy donors. The assay was immunoSEQ multiplex PCR, and TCRdb's table has in-frame clones only and misses some. Of roughly 110,000 clones in the sample, about 70% were seen once. The sequencing input was PBMCs. The receptors originated from a boy younger than 18 in good health and CMV-seronegative. The CDR3 runs from the conserved cysteine through the conserved F or W. D genes are given only for firm matches. Clone size is given for some rows only: seen once, a few or many times, or a class if the clone is expanded.

TRBV27	few	17	TRBJ1-2	NA	CASSFNYAAGVERGYTF	TGTGCCAGCAGTTTTAATTATGCTGCGGGGGTAGAAAGAGGCTACACCTTC
TRBV6-4	few	13	TRBJ2-1	NA	CASSDDTYNEQFF	TGTGCCAGCAGTGACGACACCTACAATGAGCAGTTCTTC
TRBV15	once	15	TRBJ2-7	NA	CATSRRLVVSYEQYF	TGTGCCACCAGCAGGAGACTAGTGGTAAGCTACGAGCAGTACTTC
TRBV4-1	NA	14	TRBJ1-3	NA	CASSIGQLGNTIYF	TGCGCCAGCAGCATTGGGCAACTTGGAAACACCATATATTTT
TRBV7-8	NA	17	TRBJ2-7	TRBD2	CASSQRLAGGIPYEQYF	TGTGCCAGCAGCCAGAGACTAGCGGGAGGGATCCCCTACGAGCAGTACTTC
TRBV19	NA	16	TRBJ1-1	TRBD1	CASIHRDRRENTEAFF	TGTGCCAGTATACACCGGGACAGGAGAGAGAACACTGAAGCTTTCTTT
TRBV7-2	NA	16	TRBJ2-2	NA	CASSPSGGWNTGELFF	TGTGCCAGCAGCCCCTCGGGCGGGTGGAACACCGGGGAGCTGTTTTTT
TRBV7-9	few	14	TRBJ1-2	NA	CASSRVGYNYGYTF	TGTGCCAGCAGCCGCGTCGGGTACAACTATGGCTACACCTTC
TRBV7-8	few	16	TRBJ2-7	TRBD2	CASSLVRLADHYEQYF	TGTGCCAGCTCATTGGTTCGGCTAGCGGATCACTACGAGCAGTACTTC
TRBV2	NA	14	TRBJ1-1	NA	CASRSVTGNTEAFF	TGTGCCAGCAGGTCGGTGACGGGGAACACTGAAGCTTTCTTT
TRBV11-2	NA	14	TRBJ1-2	NA	CASSLARYSYGYTF	TGTGCCAGCAGCTTAGCCCGCTATAGCTATGGCTACACCTTC
TRBV25-1	NA	12	TRBJ2-5	NA	CATTINEETQYF	TGTGCCACCACCATCAACGAGGAGACCCAGTACTTC
TRBV7-2	NA	13	TRBJ1-2	NA	CASSPTLTNGYTF	TGTGCCAGCAGCCCTACCCTAACTAATGGCTACACCTTC
TRBV2	NA	15	TRBJ1-6	TRBD1	CASRGQGSLLSPLHF	TGTGCCAGCAGAGGACAGGGGTCGCTTCTTTCACCCCTCCACTTT
TRBV7-2	once	17	TRBJ1-4	TRBD1	CASSIGQGYATNEKLFF	TGTGCCAGCAGCATAGGACAGGGGTATGCAACTAATGAAAAACTGTTTTTT
TRBV5-6	few	14	TRBJ1-5	NA	CASSWGPANQPQHF	TGTGCCAGCAGCTGGGGCCCGGCCAATCAGCCCCAGCATTTT
TRBV5-1	NA	13	TRBJ2-1	NA	CASSHPVGGEQFF	TGCGCCAGCTCCCACCCTGTAGGCGGTGAGCAGTTCTTC
TRBV2	NA	13	TRBJ1-1	NA	CASSEVLTPVAFF	TGTGCCAGCAGTGAAGTTCTCACCCCGGTAGCTTTCTTT
TRBV5-1	NA	12	TRBJ2-5	NA	CASSLRGETQYF	TGCGCCAGCAGCCTAAGGGGAGAGACCCAGTACTTC
TRBV18	NA	15	TRBJ2-2	NA	CASSPPGGRSGELFF	TGTGCCAGCTCACCACCGGGGGGAAGATCCGGGGAGCTGTTTTTT
TRBV27	NA	14	TRBJ2-7	NA	CASRSIGRVYEQYF	TGTGCCAGCAGGTCTATAGGCAGGGTGTACGAGCAGTACTTC
TRBV7-9	NA	14	TRBJ1-3	TRBD1	CASSLDRAGNTIYF	TGTGCCAGCAGCCTTGACAGGGCTGGAAACACCATATATTTT
TRBV11-2	NA	16	TRBJ2-3	TRBD2	CASSLDRLAGTDTQYF	TGTGCCAGCAGCTTAGACCGGCTAGCGGGCACAGATACGCAGTATTTT
TRBV7-2	NA	14	TRBJ1-2	NA	CASSLSGGFYGYTF	TGTGCCAGCAGCTTATCTGGAGGTTTCTATGGCTACACCTTC
TRBV15	NA	16	TRBJ1-1	NA	CATSPHPGQRFSEAFF	TGTGCCACCAGCCCCCACCCGGGACAAAGATTTTCTGAAGCTTTCTTT
TRBV30	NA	14	TRBJ1-5	NA	CAWTRGTGNQPQHF	TGTGCCTGGACTCGGGGAACGGGCAATCAGCCCCAGCATTTT
TRBV5-4	NA	15	TRBJ2-7	TRBD1	CASSLFGTGFYEQYF	TGTGCCAGCAGCTTATTCGGGACAGGGTTCTACGAGCAGTACTTC
TRBV27	NA	15	TRBJ1-6	NA	CASSSHWGDNSPLHF	TGTGCCAGCAGCTCCCACTGGGGAGATAATTCACCCCTCCACTTT
TRBV18	NA	16	TRBJ2-2	NA	CASSPFDSANTGELFF	TGTGCCAGCTCACCGTTCGACAGCGCGAACACCGGGGAGCTGTTTTTT
TRBV5-1	NA	17	TRBJ2-3	NA	CASSLSQTASITDTQYF	TGCGCCAGCAGCTTGTCTCAGACAGCCTCTATCACAGATACGCAGTATTTT
TRBV28	NA	12	TRBJ1-1	NA	CASSPFYSEAFF	TGTGCCAGCAGTCCCTTCTACAGTGAAGCTTTCTTT
TRBV15	few	17	TRBJ2-5	TRBD2	CATSGPKWREGRETQYF	TGTGCCACCAGCGGACCGAAATGGCGGGAGGGCCGAGAGACCCAGTACTTC
TRBV7-9	NA	17	TRBJ1-1	NA	CASSLRQGLSQNTEAFF	TGTGCCAGCAGCTTAAGGCAGGGATTGAGTCAGAACACTGAAGCTTTCTTT
TRBV14	NA	15	TRBJ2-2	TRBD2	CASSRTSGVTGELFF	TGTGCCAGCAGTCGGACTAGCGGGGTCACCGGGGAGCTGTTTTTT
TRBV7-6	few	15	TRBJ1-5	TRBD1	CASSLETGFYQPQHF	TGTGCCAGCAGCCTCGAGACAGGGTTCTATCAGCCCCAGCATTTT
TRBV5-6	NA	15	TRBJ2-3	TRBD2	CASSLSSGGADTQYF	TGTGCCAGCAGCTTGTCTAGCGGGGGAGCAGATACGCAGTATTTT
TRBV27	NA	11	TRBJ2-1	NA	CASTQYNEQFF	TGTGCCAGCACCCAATACAATGAGCAGTTCTTC
TRBV27	once	14	TRBJ2-7	NA	CASSLRQGGREQYF	TGTGCCAGCAGCCTCCGGCAGGGTGGGCGCGAGCAGTACTTC
TRBV7-9	few	14	TRBJ2-1	NA	CASSLTYQKSFEFF	TGTGCCAGCAGCTTAACATATCAGAAATCGTTCGAGTTCTTC
TRBV5-1	NA	17	TRBJ1-2	NA	CASSYSSGDQGNYGYTF	TGCGCCAGCAGCTACAGTTCAGGGGACCAGGGTAACTATGGCTACACCTTC
TRBV12-5	few	15	TRBJ1-5	NA	CASGLVSGERQPQHF	TGTGCTAGTGGTTTGGTTTCGGGGGAGCGACAGCCCCAGCATTTT
TRBV2	NA	16	TRBJ2-6	NA	CASRGHLSSGANVLTF	TGTGCCAGCAGGGGACATCTGAGCTCTGGGGCCAACGTCCTGACTTTC
TRBV7-9	NA	16	TRBJ2-5	TRBD2	CASSLGAGGPGETQYF	TGTGCCAGCAGCTTAGGAGCGGGAGGGCCTGGTGAGACCCAGTACTTC
TRBV6-4	NA	15	TRBJ2-3	NA	CASSDSRRDTDTQYF	TGTGCCAGCAGTGACTCCCGCCGGGACACAGATACGCAGTATTTT
TRBV7-2	few	17	TRBJ2-7	TRBD1	CASSRALGTGPLYEQYF	TGTGCCAGCAGCCGAGCCCTGGGGACAGGGCCACTCTACGAGCAGTACTTC
TRBV5-1	NA	16	TRBJ1-4	NA	CASRGGRRSANEKLFF	TGCGCCAGCCGGGGGGGCCGCCGGTCCGCTAATGAAAAACTGTTTTTT
TRBV30	NA	14	TRBJ1-3	NA	CAWSVGHSGNTIYF	TGTGCCTGGAGTGTGGGACACTCTGGAAACACCATATATTTT
TRBV9	NA	15	TRBJ1-2	TRBD1	CASSVAEGAVGGYTF	TGTGCCAGCAGCGTAGCCGAGGGGGCTGTCGGTGGCTACACCTTC
TRBV5-6	few	12	TRBJ1-2	TRBD1	CASSFQGDGYTF	TGTGCCAGCAGCTTTCAGGGGGATGGCTACACCTTC
TRBV6-1	NA	15	TRBJ2-3	NA	CASSEGQLSTDTQYF	TGTGCCAGCAGTGAAGGACAGCTTAGCACAGATACGCAGTATTTT